This is a list of T cell receptor beta chains from one sample in a study of blood T cell repertoires in COVID-19. The assay was immunoSEQ multiplex PCR, and TCRdb's table has in-frame clones only and misses some. The sample comprises about 53,000 clones, 60% to 80% of which are singletons, and roughly 45% rests with the top ten. Sequences were obtained from peripheral blood. These receptors originate from a man between 65 and 85 years old with active or convalescent COVID-19. Each CDR3 is given with its conserved first and last residue. The order of the fields is V gene, clone size, D gene, J gene, CDR3 protein, CDR3 DNA. The D gene is left open where the match is weak. The size entry is marked missing in some rows and otherwise reads once, few, many or a size class.

>TRBV5-6|.|.|TRBJ1-2
CASSLAWIPSGGYTF
TGTGCCAGCAGCTTGGCTTGGATCCCGAGCGGTGGCTACACCTTC
>TRBV30|many|TRBD1|TRBJ1-2
CAWSTPTGGGYGYTF
TGTGCCTGGAGTACCCCGACAGGGGGCGGCTATGGCTACACCTTC
>TRBV19|.|.|TRBJ1-1
CASSKNTEAFF
TGTGCCAGTTCCAAGAACACTGAAGCTTTCTTT
>TRBV6-5|few|.|TRBJ2-7
CASSWGAYSYEQYF
TGTGCCAGCAGTTGGGGCGCCTACTCCTACGAGCAGTACTTC
>TRBV19|once|.|TRBJ2-1
CASRNDRSSYNEQFF
TGTGCCAGTAGAAATGACAGGAGCTCCTACAATGAGCAGTTCTTC
>TRBV9|.|.|TRBJ1-3
CASSVDPVSLGGTIYF
TGTGCCAGCAGCGTAGACCCCGTTTCGCTGGGGGGCACCATATATTTT
>TRBV7-3|.|.|TRBJ2-3
CASSSDSEFSTDTQYF
TGTGCCAGCAGCTCCGACTCGGAGTTTAGCACAGATACGCAGTATTTT
>TRBV2|.|TRBD2|TRBJ2-2
CASIISGRNTGELFF
TGTGCCAGCATTATTAGCGGGAGGAACACCGGGGAGCTGTTTTTT
>TRBV10-3|.|.|TRBJ1-1
CAIASGRGLNTEAFF
TGTGCCATCGCCTCGGGACGGGGGTTGAACACTGAAGCTTTCTTT
>TRBV11-3|.|TRBD2|TRBJ2-1
CASSSLAGGPEEQFF
TGTGCCAGCAGCTCCCTAGCGGGAGGGCCGGAGGAGCAGTTCTTC
>TRBV18|.|TRBD2|TRBJ2-7
CASSPLAGGREQYF
TGTGCCAGCTCACCACTAGCGGGAGGGCGCGAGCAGTACTTC
>TRBV5-1|.|.|TRBJ2-5
CASSHFREATLQETQYF
TGCGCCAGCAGCCACTTCCGGGAAGCGACTCTTCAAGAGACCCAGTACTTC
>TRBV9|.|.|TRBJ1-2
CASSPASNYYGYTF
TGTGCCAGCAGCCCCGCCTCAAACTACTATGGCTACACCTTC